The TCR beta chain described here comes from a study of blood T cell repertoires in COVID-19 (dated by TCRdb to the early 2020s). In terms of the full investigation: Samples covering the acute and convalescent phases of COVID-19 were provided by collaborators in the United States, Italy and Spain. The material from the prospective study consisted of cDNA or gDNA derived from T cells, B-cell-depleted T cells, or PBMCs. The dataset comprised deeply sampled blood TCRbeta repertoires from subjects exposed to, actively infected with, or recovered from COVID-19. The repertoires were made available in a free public database intended to serve as a resource for research on the immune response to SARS-CoV-2. The samples were drawn from two sources: the first 160 participants of the ongoing ImmuneRACE study, and 950 to 1,500 subjects contributed by 6 global collaborators. A de-identified subject ID, COVID-19 status, age in years and sex were almost always included in the sample metadata. HLA class I and class II types, where available, came from metadata supplied by the sample provider rather than from assay-based typing.

Enrolling through a virtual design, the prospective study's participants ranged in age from roughly 18 to 100 years and lived across 24 United States geographic areas. In the prospective study, participants were assigned to cohorts based on the clinical history participants reported in a screening survey and a study questionnaire. For ImmuneRACE Cohort 3, a participant was defined as recovered based on two consecutive negative NP/OP PCR tests, clearance by a healthcare professional, or resolution of symptoms. Mobile phlebotomists in the prospective study collected whole blood, serum and a nasopharyngeal or oropharyngeal swab from every participant. Prospective study participants could optionally give additional blood draws and questionnaires over an approximately two-month period. Before DNA extraction, blood samples from the prospective study were shipped at room temperature or frozen. The study at large found these results: Clinical and demographic metadata were provided uncurated, with the amount varying by source and participant.

Trimming takes 0 bases from V and 5 bases from J, and the germline ends sit 7 bases apart. The CDR3 sequence holds 13 residues, the cysteine and phenylalanine included. Left in the record is the CDR3 DNA by itself, 39 bases read in frame from the first base. CDR1 is given as LGHNA and CDR2 as YSLEER, both from the germline V gene. TCRbeta CDR3 regions were amplified from genomic DNA using the immunoSEQ Assay, a bias-controlled multiplex PCR. The authors' pipeline ran thus. The number of nucleated cells in each sample was estimated by amplification of reference gene primers within the assay. To quantify the absolute abundance of each unique TCRbeta CDR3 rearrangement, sequence reads were collapsed and filtered. Productive Simpson clonality was computed per sample as the square root of Simpson's diversity index over productive rearrangements. In its TCRdb copy, this immuneACCESS table keeps in-frame sequences only and misses some clones. Where compared with another copy, unresolved V genes explain less than half of these, and the others have no known cause. That table supplies the V and J calls and clone size; D and trimming were determined from the DNA. Across this sample there are about 130,000 clones, with less than 90% seen only once. The top ten clones comprise approximately 2.2% of the sample.

A word on this clone: The antigen it binds to is not known. Nothing much larger sits one base from this clone, and base qualities are not available.

This sequence originates from a woman aged 45 to 65 who had recovered from COVID-19. Sequenced material: PBMCs or T cells enriched from blood (not recorded which). The chain joins TRBV4-3 to TRBJ2-5; the D segment could be TRBD1, given 6 matching bases. The DNA is as follows: TGCGCCAGCAGCCAAGATCAGGGGGAGACCCAGTACTTC. It is translated as CASSQDQGETQYF.